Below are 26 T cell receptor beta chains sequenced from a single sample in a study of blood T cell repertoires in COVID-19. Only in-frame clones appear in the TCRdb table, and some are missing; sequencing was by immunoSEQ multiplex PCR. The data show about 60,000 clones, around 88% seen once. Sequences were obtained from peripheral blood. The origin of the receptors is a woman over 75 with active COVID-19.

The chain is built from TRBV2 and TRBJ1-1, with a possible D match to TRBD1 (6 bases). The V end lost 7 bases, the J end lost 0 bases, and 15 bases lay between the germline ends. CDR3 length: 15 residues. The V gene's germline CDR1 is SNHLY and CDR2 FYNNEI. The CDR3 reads CASTLDRQVNTEAFF. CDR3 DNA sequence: TGTGCCAGCACCCTAGACCGACAGGTGAACACTGAAGCTTTCTTT.

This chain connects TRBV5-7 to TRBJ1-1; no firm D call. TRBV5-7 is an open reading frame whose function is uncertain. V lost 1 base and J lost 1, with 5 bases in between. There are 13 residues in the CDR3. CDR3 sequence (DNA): TGTGCCAGCAGCTTGCGAGAGAACACTGAAGCTTTCTTT. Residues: CASSLRENTEAFF.

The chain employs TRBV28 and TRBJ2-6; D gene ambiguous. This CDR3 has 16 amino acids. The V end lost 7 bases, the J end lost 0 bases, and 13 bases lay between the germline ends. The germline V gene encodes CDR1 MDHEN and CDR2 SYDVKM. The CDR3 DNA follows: TGTGCCAGCACCCCTACAGTATTCTCTGGGGCCAACGTCCTGACTTTC. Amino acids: CASTPTVFSGANVLTF. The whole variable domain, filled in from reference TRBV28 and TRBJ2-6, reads DVKVTQSSRYLVKRTGEKVFLECVQDMDHENMFWYRQDPGLGLRLIYFSYDVKMKEKGDIPEGYSVSREKKERFSLILESASTNQTSMYLCASTPTVFSGANVLTFGAGSRLTVL.

The CDR3 loop is CSASDPAGWTEAFF. In DNA, the CDR3 is TGCAGTGCTAGTGATCCGGCAGGGTGGACTGAAGCTTTCTTT. The chain combines TRBV20-1 with TRBJ1-1, with D maybe TRBD1 (5 bases). Trimming cost V 3 bases and J 5 bases, with 16 bases left between them. The CDR3 totals 14 residues. CDR1 is DFQATT and CDR2 is SNEGSKA in the germline V gene (reference sequence).

Here the CDR3 reads CASSQEVLAGAWDQETQYF. The CDR3 nucleotides read TGCGCCAGCAGCCAAGAAGTACTAGCGGGGGCCTGGGACCAAGAGACCCAGTACTTC. The chain combines TRBV4-1 with TRBJ2-5; 11 bases match TRBD2. Germline CDR1 reads MGHRA; CDR2 reads YSYEKL. This CDR3 is 19 amino acids long. V was clipped by 0 bases and J by 0 bases; unmatched bases: 9.

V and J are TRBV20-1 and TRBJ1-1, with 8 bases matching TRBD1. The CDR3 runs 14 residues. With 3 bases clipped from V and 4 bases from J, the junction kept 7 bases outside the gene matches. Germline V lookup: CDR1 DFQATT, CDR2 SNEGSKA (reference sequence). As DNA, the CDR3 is TGCAGTGCTAGTCAGGGGGCGCAGAGCACTGAAGCTTTCTTT. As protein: CSASQGAQSTEAFF.

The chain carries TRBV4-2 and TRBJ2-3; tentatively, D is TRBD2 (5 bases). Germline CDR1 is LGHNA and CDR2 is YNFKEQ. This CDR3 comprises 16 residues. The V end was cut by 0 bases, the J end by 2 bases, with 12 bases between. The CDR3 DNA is TGTGCCAGCAGCCAAGATCAGCTAGGACTCACAGATACGCAGTATTTT. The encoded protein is CASSQDQLGLTDTQYF.

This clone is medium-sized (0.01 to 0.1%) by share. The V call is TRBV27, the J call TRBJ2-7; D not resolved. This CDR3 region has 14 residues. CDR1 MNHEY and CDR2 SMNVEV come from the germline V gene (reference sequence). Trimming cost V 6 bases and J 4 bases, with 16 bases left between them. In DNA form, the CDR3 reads TGTGCCAGCAGCGAGTCAAATCTGTCTTACGAGCAGTACTTC. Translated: CASSESNLSYEQYF.

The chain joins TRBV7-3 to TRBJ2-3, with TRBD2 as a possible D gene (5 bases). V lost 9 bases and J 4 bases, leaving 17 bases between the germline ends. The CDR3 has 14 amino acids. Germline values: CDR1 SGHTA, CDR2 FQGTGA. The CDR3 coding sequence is TGTGCCAGTTGGATAATCGGGCGGGCAGATACGCAGTATTTT. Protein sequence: CASWIIGRADTQYF. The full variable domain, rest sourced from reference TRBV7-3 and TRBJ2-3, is GAGVSQTPSNKVTEKGKYVELRCDPISGHTALYWYRQSLGQGPEFLIYFQGTGAADDSGLPNDRFFAVRPEGSVSTLKIQRTERGDSAVYLCASWIIGRADTQYFGPGTRLTVL.

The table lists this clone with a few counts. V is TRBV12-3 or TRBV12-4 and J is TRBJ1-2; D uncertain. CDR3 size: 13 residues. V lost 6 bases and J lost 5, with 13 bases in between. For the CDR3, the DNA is TGTGCCAGCAGAAAGACGGGTCCTTATGGCTACACCTTC. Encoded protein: CASRKTGPYGYTF.

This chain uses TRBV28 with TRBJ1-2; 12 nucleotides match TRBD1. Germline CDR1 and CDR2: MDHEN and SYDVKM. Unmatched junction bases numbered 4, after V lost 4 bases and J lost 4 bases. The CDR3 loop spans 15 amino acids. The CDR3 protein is CASSSPGQGAYGYTF. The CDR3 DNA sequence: TGTGCCAGCAGTTCCCCGGGACAGGGGGCCTATGGCTACACCTTC.

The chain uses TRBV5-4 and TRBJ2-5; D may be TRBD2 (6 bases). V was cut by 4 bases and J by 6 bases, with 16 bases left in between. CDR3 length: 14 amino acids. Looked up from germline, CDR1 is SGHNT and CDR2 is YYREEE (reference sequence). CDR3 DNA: TGTGCCAGCAGCACGAAGGGGCGGGAACAGACCCAGTACTTC. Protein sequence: CASSTKGREQTQYF.

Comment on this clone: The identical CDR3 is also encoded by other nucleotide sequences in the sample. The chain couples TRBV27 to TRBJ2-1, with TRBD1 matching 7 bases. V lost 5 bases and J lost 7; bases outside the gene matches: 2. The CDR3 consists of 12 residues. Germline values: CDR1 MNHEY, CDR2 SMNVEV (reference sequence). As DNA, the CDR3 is TGTGCCAGCAGTAAGGGGGCGAATGAGCAGTTCTTC. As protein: CASSKGANEQFF.

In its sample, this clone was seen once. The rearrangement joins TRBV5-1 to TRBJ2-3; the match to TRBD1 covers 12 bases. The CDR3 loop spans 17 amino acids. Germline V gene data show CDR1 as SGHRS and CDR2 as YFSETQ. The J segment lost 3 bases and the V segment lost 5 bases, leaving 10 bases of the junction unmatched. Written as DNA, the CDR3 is TGCGCCAGCAGTTCCGGGACAGGGGGCGGAGGTACAGATACGCAGTATTTT. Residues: CASSSGTGGGGTDTQYF.

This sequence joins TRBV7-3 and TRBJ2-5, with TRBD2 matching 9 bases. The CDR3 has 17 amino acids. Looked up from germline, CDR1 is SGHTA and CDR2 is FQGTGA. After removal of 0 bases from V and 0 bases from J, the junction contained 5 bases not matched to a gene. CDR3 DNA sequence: TGTGCCAGCAGCTTAACGGTGCTAGCGGGGTACCAAGAGACCCAGTACTTC. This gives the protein CASSLTVLAGYQETQYF.

The CDR3 is CASSSQGRGNTIYF. The CDR3 nucleotides are TGTGCCAGCAGCTCCCAGGGTCGGGGAAACACCATATATTTT. The chain recombines TRBV7-2 with TRBJ1-3, with D possibly TRBD1 on 5 matching bases. Looked up from germline, CDR1 is SGHTA and CDR2 is FQGNSA. The CDR3 totals 14 residues. Trimming stripped 4 bases from V and 4 bases from J, with 11 bases between. The full variable domain, with the rest looked up from reference TRBV7-2 and TRBJ1-3, is GAGVSQSPSNKVTEKGKDVELRCDPISGHTALYWYRQSLGQGLEFLIYFQGNSAPDKSGLPSDRFSAERTGGSVSTLTIQRTQQEDSAVYLCASSSQGRGNTIYFGEGSWLTVV.

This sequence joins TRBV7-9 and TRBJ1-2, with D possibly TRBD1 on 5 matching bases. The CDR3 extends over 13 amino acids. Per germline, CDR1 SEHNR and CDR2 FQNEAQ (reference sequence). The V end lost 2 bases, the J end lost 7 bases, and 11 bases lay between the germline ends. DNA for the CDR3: TGTGCCAGCAGCTTAAACAGGCAATCTGGCTACACCTTC. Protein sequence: CASSLNRQSGYTF.

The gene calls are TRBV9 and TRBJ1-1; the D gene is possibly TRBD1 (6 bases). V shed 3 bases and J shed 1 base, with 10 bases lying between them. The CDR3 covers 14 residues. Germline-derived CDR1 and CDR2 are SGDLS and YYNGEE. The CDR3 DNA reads TGTGCCAGCAGCGCCACAGGGCGGAACACTGAAGCTTTCTTT. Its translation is CASSATGRNTEAFF.

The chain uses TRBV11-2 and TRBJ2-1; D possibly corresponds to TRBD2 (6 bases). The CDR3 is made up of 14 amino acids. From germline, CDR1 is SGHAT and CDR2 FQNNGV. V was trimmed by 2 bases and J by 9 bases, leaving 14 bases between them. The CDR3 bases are TGTGCCAGCAGCTTATTTAGCGGCCCCTCTGAGCAGTTCTTC. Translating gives CASSLFSGPSEQFF.

The CDR3 coding sequence is TGTGCCAGCAGTTTAACCCCAGGGGTTGAAAAACTGTTTTTT. Its translation: CASSLTPGVEKLFF. The chain joins TRBV28 to TRBJ1-4; D is perhaps TRBD1 (6 bases). The CDR3 is 14 residues long. Trimming stripped 2 bases from V and 7 bases from J, with 11 bases between. CDR1 is MDHEN, CDR2 SYDVKM, per germline.

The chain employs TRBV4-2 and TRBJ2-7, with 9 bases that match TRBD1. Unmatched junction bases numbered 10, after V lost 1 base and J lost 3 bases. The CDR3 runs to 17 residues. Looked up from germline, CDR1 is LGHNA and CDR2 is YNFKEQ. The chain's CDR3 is CASSQASGQGINYEQYF. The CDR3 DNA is TGTGCCAGCAGCCAAGCCTCGGGACAGGGAATTAACTACGAGCAGTACTTC.

This CDR3 reads CASSFGSRGDTQYF. The CDR3 DNA reads TGTGCCAGCAGCTTCGGGTCCCGGGGAGATACGCAGTATTTT. V and J are TRBV7-9 and TRBJ2-3, with D maybe TRBD2 (5 bases). This CDR3 comprises 14 residues. The V gene lost 3 bases and the J gene lost 5 bases, with 12 bases spanning the gap. The germline V gene has CDR1 SEHNR and CDR2 FQNEAQ (reference sequence).

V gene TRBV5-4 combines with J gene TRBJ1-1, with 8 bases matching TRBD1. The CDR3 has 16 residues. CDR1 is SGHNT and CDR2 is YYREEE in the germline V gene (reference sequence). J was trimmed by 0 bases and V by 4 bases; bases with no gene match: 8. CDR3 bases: TGTGCCAGCAGCCCCCATGTGACAGGGGTGAACACTGAAGCTTTCTTT. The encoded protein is CASSPHVTGVNTEAFF.

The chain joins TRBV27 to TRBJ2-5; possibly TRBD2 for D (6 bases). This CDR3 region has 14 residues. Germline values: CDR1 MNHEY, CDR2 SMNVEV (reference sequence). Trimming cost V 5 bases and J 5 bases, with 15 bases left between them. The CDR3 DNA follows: TGTGCCAGCAGTAGTACTGTGGCGGGGGAGACCCAGTACTTC. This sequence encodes CASSSTVAGETQYF.

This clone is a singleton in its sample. The CDR3 bases are TGTGCCAGCAGTGGCTTCCGGGACAGGGTTTATGGCTACACCTTC. It is translated as CASSGFRDRVYGYTF. The genes are TRBV2 and TRBJ1-2; TRBD1 aligns across 9 bases. CDR3 length: 15 amino acids. V lost 4 bases, J lost 5 bases, and 8 bases stayed unmatched. CDR1 and CDR2 from the germline V gene are SNHLY and FYNNEI.

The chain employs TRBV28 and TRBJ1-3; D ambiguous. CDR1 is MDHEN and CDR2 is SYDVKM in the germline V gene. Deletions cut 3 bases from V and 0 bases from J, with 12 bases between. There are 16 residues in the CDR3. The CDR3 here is CASSFIHGSSGNTIYF. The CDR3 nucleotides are TGTGCCAGCAGTTTCATACATGGGAGCTCTGGAAACACCATATATTTT. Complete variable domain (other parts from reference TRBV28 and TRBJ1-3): DVKVTQSSRYLVKRTGEKVFLECVQDMDHENMFWYRQDPGLGLRLIYFSYDVKMKEKGDIPEGYSVSREKKERFSLILESASTNQTSMYLCASSFIHGSSGNTIYFGEGSWLTVV.